A selection of T cell receptor beta chains follows, all from one sample in a study of vaccination effects on CD4 cells after COVID-19. Antigens for these TCRs are unknown. TCRdb's copy holds only in-frame clones and misses some; the assay was immunoSEQ multiplex PCR. The top ten hold under 3% of the sample, which has tens of thousands of clones, about 70% seen once. Sequenced material: CD4+ T cells from PBMCs cultured without peptide, taken before COVID-19 vaccination. The receptors here all came from a human donor who received a COVID-19 vaccine. CDR3s include the opening cysteine and the closing phenylalanine or tryptophan. Each record gives: clone size, J gene, V gene, CDR3 protein. Clone sizes are given selectively: once, few, many, or a class where the clone is expanded.

. | TRBJ1-1 | TRBV7-2 | CASSSRQTPGQRRNTEAFF
. | TRBJ1-4 | TRBV5-4 | CASSPGRGSPNEKLFF
. | TRBJ2-3 | TRBV7-8 | CASSPSRLAPDTQYF
. | TRBJ2-1 | TRBV7-7 | CASSLGLAGGTENEQFF
. | TRBJ2-1 | TRBV6-5 | CASKKPSNEQFF
. | TRBJ2-2 | TRBV7-2 | CASSQQSTGELFF
few | TRBJ2-2 | TRBV11-3 | CASSLRSSGTGELFF
few | TRBJ2-1 | TRBV23-1 | CASSQIRFQSSYNEQFF
few | TRBJ1-6 | TRBV5-1 | CASSLRGRDNSPLHF
. | TRBJ1-1 | TRBV4-3 | CASSLLQNTEAFF
. | TRBJ1-2 | TRBV5-6 | CASSLSLALGYTF
once | TRBJ2-3 | TRBV28 | CASSLGGGTDTQYF
. | TRBJ1-4 | TRBV30 | CAWNRQADEKLFF
few | TRBJ1-2 | TRBV18 | CASSPWGQGDGYTF
. | TRBJ1-2 | TRBV7-2 | CASSLGLDRFYGYTF
. | TRBJ2-4 | TRBV6-2/TRBV6-3 | CASSYSMGGLAKNIQYF
. | TRBJ2-7 | TRBV6-2/TRBV6-3 | CASSPRTDQDEQYF
. | TRBJ2-1 | TRBV7-2 | CASSFGGASYNEQFF
few | TRBJ1-6 | TRBV28 | CASSWMDRGNSPLHF
. | TRBJ1-3 | TRBV5-5 | CASSLLDSGQGRNTIYF
few | TRBJ2-4 | TRBV7-9 | CASTSSWAKNIQYF
. | TRBJ1-6 | TRBV15 | CATSSGTGGNSSPLHF
. | TRBJ1-2 | TRBV7-8 | CASSLSDSSYGYTF
few | TRBJ1-4 | TRBV7-9 | CASGKRGGQEGTNEKLFF
few | TRBJ2-1 | TRBV7-9 | CASSFLSNFFF
. | TRBJ1-1 | TRBV28 | CASGQADTEAFF
. | TRBJ2-5 | TRBV7-2 | CASSASAGGETQYF
. | TRBJ2-5 | TRBV28 | CASSSPRRGTGATQYF
. | TRBJ1-2 | TRBV7-8 | CASSLDTGAWGYTF
. | TRBJ1-5 | TRBV7-2 | CASSLEGRGTARVQPQHF
. | TRBJ2-2 | TRBV19 | CASSPRGTNTGELFF
. | TRBJ1-1 | TRBV4-3 | CASSQDPQTGNTEAFF
. | TRBJ2-3 | TRBV6-5 | CASSYMTSGRRDTQYF
. | TRBJ2-1 | TRBV27 | CASSSGLAGGLPYNEQFF
. | TRBJ1-1 | TRBV21-1 | CASFYLRRGQGNTEAFF
. | TRBJ2-1 | TRBV27 | CASSLQGARYNEQFF
. | TRBJ2-2 | TRBV19 | CASSLGTANTGELFF
. | TRBJ2-1 | TRBV20-1 | CSASGDVYNEQFF
once | TRBJ1-6 | TRBV10-3 | CAISGGEYNSPLHF
. | TRBJ2-5 | TRBV24-1 | CATSDSASQETQYF
. | TRBJ2-3 | TRBV3-1/TRBV3-2 | CASRPAGGLTNTQYF
. | TRBJ2-3 | TRBV4-1 | CASSQEVASGRSRTDTQYF
. | TRBJ2-7 | TRBV18 | CASSPSSTGTGWYF
. | TRBJ2-2 | TRBV3-1/TRBV3-2 | CASSQLTGSTGELFF
. | TRBJ1-4 | TRBV4-1 | CASSPTQSGRGTNEKLFF
. | TRBJ1-3 | TRBV7-9 | CASSLALGRSGNTIYF
. | TRBJ2-2 | TRBV3-1/TRBV3-2 | CASSQGVGTGIAGELFF
. | TRBJ2-5 | TRBV7-6 | CASSRGGTSGTQETQYF
. | TRBJ2-4 | TRBV5-4 | CASRDRLAKNIQYF
medium-sized | TRBJ2-5 | TRBV6-5 | CASSLLAGGKETQYF
once | TRBJ1-6 | TRBV5-6 | CASSLSDNNSPLHF